The entry below describes one T cell receptor beta chain. What it binds is not known. Germline loops: CDR1 KGHSH, CDR2 LQKENI. CDR3 size: 14 residues. Trimming removed 6 bases from V and 2 bases from J, with 14 bases in between. Data came from immunoSEQ multiplex PCR; TCRdb stores just in-frame clones and leaves some out. The data show 120,000 or so clones, 81% seen once. The sample belongs to a study of T cell responses to AZD1222 COVID-19 vaccine. Whole-study results and caveats: CD4 TCRs linked to vaccination spanned spike, dominating at 160-218 and 743-854. Baseline seropositives among AZD1222 recipients totaled only 5 or 6. A rise in Spike-specific TCR breadth and depth followed two AZD1222 doses.

The chain links TRBV18 to TRBJ2-7; either TRBD1 or TRBD2 may fit D (7 bases each). The source is an adult in good health. The sample here was peripheral blood, taken on day 0 of AZD1222 vaccination. This CDR3 is CASSQRDRAYEQYF. CDR3 in DNA: TGTGCCAGCTCGCAGCGGGACAGAGCCTACGAGCAGTACTTC.